The 24 T cell receptor beta chains below all came from one sample that was sequenced in a study of cytomegalovirus exposure and HLA in healthy donors. Sequencing was performed with immunoSEQ multiplex PCR; in TCRdb, only in-frame clones are kept and a portion is missing. Of tens of thousands of clones detected, roughly 96% appear once; the ten largest clones hold roughly 2.3%. The sequencing sample was made of PBMCs. Source of these receptors: a man between 18 and 35 years old in good health and CMV-seronegative.

The chain recombines TRBV6-1 with TRBJ1-4, with a weak D call TRBD1 (5 bases). Germline V lookup: CDR1 MNHNS, CDR2 SASEGT. The CDR3 is made up of 14 amino acids. V lost 10 bases to trimming and J lost 1 base, with 13 bases between them. CDR3 in DNA: TGTGCCACCTCGTCGGGGGGAACTAATGAAAAACTGTTTTTT. Amino acids: CATSSGGTNEKLFF.

This chain connects TRBV23-1 to TRBJ1-3, with D unclear. TRBV23-1 is placed among ORFs of uncertain function. Trimming stripped 7 bases from V and 0 bases from J, with 16 bases between. The CDR3 sequence is 16 residues long. Written as DNA, the CDR3 is TGCGCCAGCACCCCGGGTAGCCACCGCTCTGGAAACACCATATATTTT. Amino acid sequence: CASTPGSHRSGNTIYF.

This chain uses TRBV19 with TRBJ1-2; 8 bases align to TRBD1. The J segment lost 8 bases and the V segment lost 4 bases, leaving 15 bases of the junction unmatched. Per the germline V gene, CDR1 is LNHDA and CDR2 is SQIVND (reference sequence). The CDR3 spans 16 residues. CDR3 bases: TGTGCCAGTAGTAACGCAGGACAGGGAGTTAATAGGGGCTACACCTTC. It is translated as CASSNAGQGVNRGYTF.

This chain uses TRBV5-1 with TRBJ2-1, with TRBD2 matching over 11 bases. V dropped 1 base and J dropped 2; count of bases not matched to a gene: 5. Germline CDR1 SGHRS, CDR2 YFSETQ. CDR3 length: 17 residues. This chain's CDR3 is CASSLTTSGSAYNEQFF. The CDR3 bases are TGCGCCAGCAGCTTGACAACTAGCGGGAGCGCCTACAATGAGCAGTTCTTC. Drawing the rest from reference TRBV5-1 and TRBJ2-1, the complete variable domain is KAGVTQTPRYLIKTRGQQVTLSCSPISGHRSVSWYQQTPGQGLQFLFEYFSETQRNKGNFPGRFSGRQFSNSRSEMNVSTLELGDSALYLCASSLTTSGSAYNEQFFGPGTRLTVL.

With regard to this clone: Sequence at one end of the junction differs from germline and may be a read error. The J gene is TRBJ2-5, the V gene TRBV28, with 7 positions matching TRBD1. Germline CDR1 and CDR2: MDHEN and SYDVKM. This CDR3 region has 12 residues. CDR3 in amino acids: CASSPARDRENF. The CDR3 nucleotides read TGTGCCAGCAGTCCGGCCCGGGACAGAGAAAACTTC.

The chain joins TRBV6-6 to TRBJ1-5; unclear D gene. V lost 2 bases and J 4 bases, leaving 12 bases between the germline ends. Per the germline V gene, CDR1 is MNHNY and CDR2 is SVGAGI (reference sequence). The CDR3 sequence is 15 residues long. The CDR3 DNA sequence: TGTGCCAGCAGTTACATGAACAGCAAAAATCAGCCCCAGCATTTT. Translation: CASSYMNSKNQPQHF.

This clone appeared a single time. The CDR3 coding sequence is TGTGCCAGCAGTTACTCGGGCCAGGTCAATGAGCAGTTCTTC. Its translation is CASSYSGQVNEQFF. The chain carries TRBV6-5 and TRBJ2-1, with unresolved D. Germline values: CDR1 MNHEY, CDR2 SVGAGI. V shed 0 bases and J shed 6 bases, with 9 bases lying between them. The CDR3 sequence is 14 residues long.

This chain joins TRBV2 and TRBJ2-1; 7 bases agree with TRBD1. The CDR3 is 13 amino acids. The V and J ends lost 6 bases and 5 bases, in that order; junction bases with no gene match: 4. In germline, CDR1 is SNHLY, CDR2 FYNNEI. The CDR3 DNA follows: TGTGCCAGCAGAACGACAGGGAACAATGAGCAGTTCTTC. Its protein is CASRTTGNNEQFF.

The rearrangement links TRBV29-1 to TRBJ1-1, with 9 bases that match TRBD1. The CDR3 covers 10 residues. Germline-derived CDR1 and CDR2 are SQVTM and ANQGSEA. V trimming: 6 bases; J trimming: 11 bases; junction bases outside the gene matches: 4. The CDR3 sequence is CSVQGARAFF. In DNA form, the CDR3 reads TGCAGCGTACAGGGGGCAAGGGCTTTCTTT.

This chain connects TRBV29-1 to TRBJ2-7; 8 bases fit TRBD1. CDR3 length: 13 amino acids. Trimming took 4 bases from V and 2 from J; bases not matched to a gene: 4. Germline values: CDR1 SQVTM, CDR2 ANQGSEA. CDR3 DNA sequence: TGCAGCGTTGGCCGGACAGGGACCTACGAGCAGTACTTC. Amino acids: CSVGRTGTYEQYF.

The chain combines TRBV6-5 with TRBJ1-2; possible D gene TRBD1, 6 bases. Germline V gives CDR1 MNHEY, CDR2 SVGAGI. This CDR3 has 14 amino acids. The V end was cut by 4 bases, the J end by 8 bases, with 17 bases between. CDR3 nucleotides: TGTGCCAGCAGTTCGTTGGACAGAGTCGGCGGCTACACCTTC. It translates to CASSSLDRVGGYTF.

V gene TRBV13 combines with J gene TRBJ2-3, with a tentative D call TRBD1 (6 bases). V lost 1 base and J 0 bases, leaving 14 bases between the germline ends. In germline, CDR1 is PRHDT, CDR2 FYEKMQ (reference sequence). The CDR3 has 17 residues. The CDR3, as DNA: TGTGCCAGCAGCTTAGCAACCAACAGGGAAAGCACAGATACGCAGTATTTT. Protein product: CASSLATNRESTDTQYF.

J is TRBJ2-5 and V is TRBV7-8, with D possibly TRBD1 on 5 matching bases. Germline-derived CDR1 and CDR2 are SGHVS and FQNEAQ. V gave up 1 base and J gave up 4 bases, with 10 bases separating them. This CDR3 has 14 amino acids. CDR3 bases: TGTGCCAGCAGCTTAGACAGGAAAGGAGAGACCCAGTACTTC. Translation gives CASSLDRKGETQYF.

The chain joins TRBV28 to TRBJ2-4; possible D gene TRBD2, 5 bases. Germline CDR1 MDHEN, CDR2 SYDVKM. V was shortened by 10 bases and J by 1 base, with 11 bases between the two germline ends. The CDR3 consists of 13 residues. The DNA for the CDR3 is TGTGCCACCACCGGGGAGGCCAAAAACATTCAGTACTTC. The encoded protein is CATTGEAKNIQYF.

The chain combines TRBV11-1 with TRBJ2-6; TRBD1 matches at 7 bases. The CDR3 runs 18 residues. The V gene's germline CDR1 is SGHAT and CDR2 FQDESV (reference sequence). The J segment lost 0 bases and the V segment lost 5 bases, leaving 10 bases of the junction unmatched. This CDR3 is CASSITGTASSGANVLTF. Written as DNA, the CDR3 is TGTGCCAGCAGCATCACCGGGACAGCGAGCTCTGGGGCCAACGTCCTGACTTTC.

The gene calls are TRBV11-3 and TRBJ1-2; 8 nucleotides agree with TRBD1. The V gene's germline CDR1 is SGHNT and CDR2 YENEEA. Losses at the gene ends were 3 bases for V and 10 bases for J; bases not matched to a gene: 10. The CDR3 has 14 amino acids. The CDR3: CASSFGQGQAPYTF. The CDR3 nucleotides read TGTGCCAGCAGCTTCGGACAGGGCCAGGCCCCCTACACCTTC.

The chain combines TRBV4-1 with TRBJ2-1, with TRBD1 matching over 8 bases. Trimming removed 1 base from V and 4 bases from J; junction bases left unmatched: 6. This CDR3 is 16 amino acids long. CDR1 is MGHRA and CDR2 is YSYEKL in the germline V gene. The CDR3 is CASSQGQGNNYNEQFF. CDR3 coding DNA: TGCGCCAGCAGCCAAGGACAGGGGAACAATTACAATGAGCAGTTCTTC.

The chain couples TRBV6-6 to TRBJ2-7, with 8 bases identical to TRBD2. This CDR3 is built from 14 residues. V lost 10 bases and J lost 3; bases outside the gene matches: 11. Germline V CDR1 and CDR2: MNHNY, SVGAGI (reference sequence). CDR3 sequence reads: CATRSGRAYYEQYF. Written as DNA, the CDR3 is TGTGCCACCCGCAGCGGGAGAGCATACTACGAGCAGTACTTC.

The chain couples TRBV28 to TRBJ2-3, with 10 bases fitting TRBD1. Germline CDR1 MDHEN, CDR2 SYDVKM. The CDR3 is 15 amino acids. V shed 5 bases and J 1 base; nucleotides not matched to a gene: 3. The CDR3 sequence is CASSLGTGGTDTQYF. DNA of the CDR3: TGTGCCAGCAGTCTGGGGACAGGGGGCACAGATACGCAGTATTTT.

The chain couples TRBV21-1 to TRBJ2-4; the D call in the table, TRBD1, was not verified against the DNA. TRBV21-1 is flagged as a pseudogene. This CDR3 has 14 amino acids. CDR3 protein: CASNLQVAKNIQYF. DNA of the CDR3: TGTGCCAGCAATCTACAGGTAGCCAAAAACATTCAGTACTTC.

The chain combines TRBV7-9 with TRBJ2-1, with 7 bases aligning to TRBD2. CDR1 is SEHNR and CDR2 is FQNEAQ in the germline V gene (reference sequence). J was trimmed by 5 bases and V by 5 bases; bases with no gene match: 12. The CDR3 covers 16 residues. The CDR3: CASSPPMAGAHNEQFF. For the CDR3, the DNA is TGTGCCAGCAGCCCCCCAATGGCGGGAGCTCACAATGAGCAGTTCTTC.

The chain recombines TRBV19 with TRBJ1-1; D remains ambiguous. Germline V lookup: CDR1 LNHDA, CDR2 SQIVND (reference sequence). The CDR3 is 13 amino acids. Between the trimmed V and J ends, which lost 4 bases and 0 bases, there was a span of 6 bases. CDR3 protein: CASSRSLNTEAFF. The CDR3 bases are TGTGCCAGTAGTAGGAGTCTGAACACTGAAGCTTTCTTT.

The chain combines TRBV6-6 with TRBJ1-3; 9 bases line up with TRBD1. The CDR3 totals 16 residues. From germline, CDR1 is MNHNY and CDR2 SVGAGI (reference sequence). The trim removed 1 base at V and 4 bases at J, leaving 5 bases unmatched. CDR3 nucleotide sequence: TGTGCCAGCAGTTACTTGGGACAGGGATCCGGAAACACCATATATTTT. This encodes CASSYLGQGSGNTIYF.

CDR3 region: CASSDPTSLQETQYF. CDR3 nucleotides: TGTGCCAGCAGCGACCCAACTAGCTTACAAGAGACCCAGTACTTC. The chain joins TRBV9 to TRBJ2-5, with D perhaps TRBD2 (6 bases). The V and J ends lost 3 bases and 2 bases respectively, with 14 bases between them. The CDR3 is 15 amino acids. Germline values: CDR1 SGDLS, CDR2 YYNGEE.